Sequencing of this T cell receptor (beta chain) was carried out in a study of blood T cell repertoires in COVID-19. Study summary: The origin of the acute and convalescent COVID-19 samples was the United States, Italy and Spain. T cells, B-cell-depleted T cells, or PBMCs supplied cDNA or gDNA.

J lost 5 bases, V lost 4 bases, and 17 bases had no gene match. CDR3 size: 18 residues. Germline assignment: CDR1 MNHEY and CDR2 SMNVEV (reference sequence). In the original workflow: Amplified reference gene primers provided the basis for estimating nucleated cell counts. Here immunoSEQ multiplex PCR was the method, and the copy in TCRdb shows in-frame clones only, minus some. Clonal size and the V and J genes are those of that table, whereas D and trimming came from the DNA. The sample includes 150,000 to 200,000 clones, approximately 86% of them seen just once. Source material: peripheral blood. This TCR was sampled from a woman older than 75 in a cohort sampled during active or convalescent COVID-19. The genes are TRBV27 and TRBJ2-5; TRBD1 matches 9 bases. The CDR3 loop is CASSYGVGQGPVEETQYF. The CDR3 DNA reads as TGTGCCAGCAGTTATGGGGTGGGACAGGGCCCTGTGGAGGAGACCCAGTACTTC.